Sequencing of this T cell receptor (beta chain) was carried out in a study of shared clonotypes between healthy human individuals (dated by TCRdb to 2018 to 2021). Context from the whole study: The cohort included three men and a couple of women between 18 and 49 years of age. Different laboratories and diverse techniques were used to prepare libraries and sequence TCR repertoires, to increase sequencing depth and limit assay-specific biases. Blood TCR repertoires of roughly five healthy adults were deeply sequenced to estimate repertoire size and the extent of clonotype sharing between individuals. Per donor, leukapheresis produced somewhere between about 0.9 and 9 billion PBMCs. For each donor, CD4 naive and CD4 memory were each run on three plates, CD8 naive on two plates, and CD8 memory on one plate. Points the paper makes about the study in general: Larger estimated clonotype richness was generally found for naive subsets than for memory subsets. Higher generation probabilities were observed for clonotypes shared by all four sorted-subset donors than for non-shared clonotypes. When a handful of donors were compared, the shared fraction of clonotypes was about 5.2% for naive CD4, approximately 3.5% for naive CD8, more than 2% for memory CD4, and 0.4% for memory CD8. Pairwise subsampling led to the expectation that sequencing depth would affect the degree of clonotype sharing among donors. Sampling was restricted to blood, and TCR repertoires in tissues likely differ from the TCR repertoires found in blood. The genetic and exposure-history diversity represented was limited by the small number of donors. Incomplete sequencing was indicated by rarefaction of sorted-subset datasets, despite the large sequencing depth.

The donors were healthy, HIV-negative adults who had no recently reported acute infections or vaccinations. Every donor was a Caucasian adult residing in Nashville, Tennessee, USA. CD8 memory samples combined magnetically selected CD45RO+ cells with CCR7-negative CD45RA+ effector memory (TemRA) cells. Blood was collected by leukapheresis, and PBMCs were isolated by Ficoll-Histopaque density gradient centrifugation and then cryopreserved in liquid nitrogen vapor phase. Analytical flow cytometry was used to check the purity and quantity of every magnetically sorted T cell population. Each sorted fraction had its genomic DNA isolated and then quantified by UV absorbance on a Nanodrop 2000c. TCR CDR3 regions were amplified from genomic DNA by multiplex PCR using the deep immunoSEQ assay. Extracted genomic DNA from each cell subset was distributed evenly across all wells of several immunoSEQ 96-well plates, and each plate was treated as a replicate. For sorted subsets, 200 ng of genomic DNA, equivalent to 25,000 to 35,000 T cell genomes, went into each replicate PCR. Purified libraries were quantified with a Qubit 3.0 fluorometer, sized on a Bioanalyzer 2100, and re-quantified with the KAPA Library Quantification kit. Each immunoSEQ 96-well plate was sequenced on its own single-read 150-cycle Illumina NextSeq 550 flow cell. The study's processing was this. Because the immunoSEQ output included only junctional sequences and no quality scores, the filtering could not be the same as the filtering used for full-length reads. Sequences were annotated with PyIR, a Python wrapper for IgBLAST v1.9, and V/J genes and CDR3 were assigned using IMGT germline references. Reads were filtered out if the reads had weak V/J assignments (E-value above 1e-6), no CDR3, stop codons, out-of-frame junctions, or ambiguous translated residues. A V3J clonotype was defined by an identical inferred V gene, J gene, and CDR3 amino acid sequence. Percentage overlap between repertoires was computed as shared unique clonotypes divided by the size of the smaller repertoire. Richness of each repertoire was evaluated using RTK rarefaction, the Chao1 estimator, and Recon v2.1 estimates of unobserved clonotypes. Generation probabilities for all TCRbeta clonotypes obtained by the gDNA method from a handful of donors were computed using OLGA. TCRdb took this table from immuneACCESS and kept in-frame rearrangements with V and J called. Such tables lack part of the clones; where checked against another copy, unresolved V genes explain under half of the gap, and the rest is unexplained. That table is the source of V, J and clone size, and D and trimming were worked out from the DNA. This sample holds hundreds of thousands of clones; roughly 96% were observed only once. Of the sample, about 0.32% falls within the top ten clones.

With respect to this clone: The antigen it recognizes is unknown. Per-base qualities were not stored, and no clone one base away is much larger.

The germline V gene encodes CDR1 SGHTA and CDR2 FQGNSA. The CDR3 sequence holds 16 residues, the cysteine and phenylalanine included. Only the CDR3 portion is preserved as DNA: 48 bases, with reading frame beginning at the first base. Trimmed from V: 4 bases; trimmed from J: 4 bases; junction bases lacking a gene match: 6. The sample comprised memory CD8+ T cells sorted from blood. Read against the paper, the sample's cell subset or site label means: CD45RO+ cells pooled with CCR7-negative TemRA cells. The origin of this receptor is a young man in good health. In this chain, TRBV7-2 is recombined with TRBJ1-5; 11 bases in between match TRBD1. The DNA sequence is TGTGCCAGCAGCTCCGGGACAGGGGGGGTAAATCAGCCCCAGCATTTT. Its amino acids are CASSSGTGGVNQPQHF.